The sequence of this T cell receptor (beta chain) was determined in a study of cytomegalovirus exposure and HLA in healthy donors. PCR employed 60 Vbeta and 13 Jbeta primers. Data came from immunoSEQ multiplex PCR; TCRdb stores just in-frame clones and leaves some out. Of 100,000 to 150,000 clones listed, around 86% are singletons. CDR1 and CDR2 from the germline V gene are SGHVS and FQNEAQ. V was shortened by 5 bases and J by 3 bases, with 14 bases between the two germline ends. The CDR3 consists of 14 residues. With respect to this clone: The antigen is not known.

Study-wide results and caveats: Exclusion applied to some V segments, including TRBV6-2 and TRBV6-3, as they were indistinguishable.

Donors sampled were nominally healthy, though unrecorded immune exposures were likely. The sample taken for sequencing was PBMCs. This receptor was identified in a middle-aged woman in good health and CMV-seronegative. The V call is TRBV7-8, the J call TRBJ2-7; weak D call: TRBD1 (6 bases). CDR3 nucleotides: TGTGCCAGCAGCAACACCGGACAGAACTACGAGCAGTACTTC. This translates into CASSNTGQNYEQYF.